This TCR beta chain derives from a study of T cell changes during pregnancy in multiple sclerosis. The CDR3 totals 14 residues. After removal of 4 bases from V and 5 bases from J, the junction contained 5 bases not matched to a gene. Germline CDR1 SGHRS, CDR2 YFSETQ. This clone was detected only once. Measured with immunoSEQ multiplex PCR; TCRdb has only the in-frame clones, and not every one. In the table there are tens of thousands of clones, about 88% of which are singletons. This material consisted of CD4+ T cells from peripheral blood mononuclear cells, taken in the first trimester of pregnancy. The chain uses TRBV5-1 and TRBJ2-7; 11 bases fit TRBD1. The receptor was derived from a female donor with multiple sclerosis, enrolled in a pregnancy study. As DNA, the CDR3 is TGCGCCAGCAGCCACGGGACAGGGGGTAACGAGCAGTACTTC. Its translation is CASSHGTGGNEQYF.